These 24 T cell receptor beta chains came from one sample sequenced in a study of blood T cells in healthy people across ages. Primers used in a second PCR of about 7 to 12 cycles were a sample-barcoded 5' primer and a J-beta primer mix. Each CDR3 protein is one row after TCRdb ran MiXCR on the 5' RACE reads. The sample lists around 1,500,000 distinct CDR3 sequences; approximately 28% were seen once. The sequenced material came from blood. The receptors derive from a woman aged 25-40 years in good health.

This clonotype was detected a few times. V is TRBV19 and J is TRBJ2-6; possible D gene TRBD1, 5 bases. Trimming left V 5 bases short and J 2 bases short, with 10 bases between. The CDR3 contains 15 residues. The germline V gene has CDR1 LNHDA and CDR2 SQIVND (reference sequence). The CDR3: CASSPRQTGANVLTF. The CDR3 DNA sequence: TGTGCCAGTAGTCCCCGACAGACTGGGGCCAACGTCCTGACTTTC. The full variable domain, with the rest looked up from reference TRBV19 and TRBJ2-6, is DGGITQSPKYLFRKEGQNVTLSCEQNLNHDAMYWYRQDPGQGLRLIYYSQIVNDFQKGDIAEGYSVSREKKESFPLTVTSAQKNPTAFYLCASSPRQTGANVLTFGAGSRLTVL.

This clonotype was recorded at least ten times. The chain employs TRBV9 and TRBJ2-3, with 7 bases aligning to TRBD2. This CDR3 comprises 15 residues. Germline CDR1 is SGDLS and CDR2 is YYNGEE. The junction had 11 bases not matched to a gene; V was cut back by 3 bases and J by 7 bases. The CDR3 DNA follows: TGTGCCAGCAGCGCCCTTCCGGGGGGTTATAATACGCAGTATTTT. Translated, it gives CASSALPGGYNTQYF.

This clonotype was detected a few times. Possible read error: a much larger clone is one base away. The rearrangement joins TRBV12-3 or TRBV12-4 to TRBJ2-1; 7 nucleotides align to TRBD2. The CDR3 runs 12 residues. Losses at the gene ends were 7 bases for V and 13 bases for J; bases not matched to a gene: 10. The CDR3 reads CASTQSGETQFF. The CDR3 bases are TGTGCCAGCACCCAAAGCGGGGAGACCCAGTTCTTC.

This clonotype was observed a handful of times. The chain uses TRBV20-1 and TRBJ2-7, with 9 bases aligning to TRBD1. Germline CDR1 is DFQATT and CDR2 is SNEGSKA (reference sequence). This CDR3 comprises 14 residues. The junction had 6 bases not matched to a gene; V was cut back by 0 bases and J by 6 bases. The CDR3 DNA reads as TGCAGTGCTAGAGATGACAGGACAGGGGCCGAGCAGTACTTC. Its translation is CSARDDRTGAEQYF.

There are a few counts of this clonotype. A much bigger clone sits one base away, suggesting this may be a read error. The chain's CDR3 is CGVSTYEQYF. The CDR3 nucleotides read TGCGGCGTTTCCACCTACGAGCAGTACTTC. The chain recombines TRBV29-1 with TRBJ2-7; D unclear. Germline V CDR1 and CDR2: SQVTM, ANQGSEA. There are 10 residues in the CDR3.

This clonotype has at least ten counts. This chain joins TRBV7-2 and TRBJ2-7; 7 positions agree with TRBD2. CDR1 is SGHTA and CDR2 is FQGNSA in the germline V gene. The CDR3 sequence is 14 residues long. Trimming took 3 bases from V and 7 from J; bases not matched to a gene: 9. The CDR3: CASSFSSGGEEQYF. The CDR3 nucleotides are TGTGCCAGCAGCTTTTCTAGCGGAGGGGAGGAGCAGTACTTC.

This clonotype was seen at least ten times. The chain is built from TRBV6-6 and TRBJ2-7; D call uncertain. V lost 2 bases and J 2 bases, leaving 10 bases between the germline ends. The germline gives CDR1 MNHNY, CDR2 SVGAGI (reference sequence). CDR3 size: 14 residues. CDR3 loop: CASSYRGTPYEQYF. The CDR3 DNA follows: TGTGCCAGCAGTTACAGAGGTACCCCCTACGAGCAGTACTTC.

This clonotype was counted once. The chain recombines TRBV6-2 or TRBV6-3 with TRBJ2-5; D gene unclear. The CDR3 is made up of 14 amino acids. V was cut by 0 bases and J by 13 bases, with 18 bases left in between. CDR1 and CDR2 (germline): MNHEY, SVGEGT. The DNA of the CDR3 is TGTGCCAGCAGTTACTCGAGTCAACCCTCGCCCCCGTACTTC. Its translation is CASSYSSQPSPPYF.

The chain carries TRBV3-1 and TRBJ1-5; 7 nucleotides agree with TRBD1. Germline assignment: CDR1 LGHDT and CDR2 YNNKEL (reference sequence). The CDR3 contains 15 residues. J was trimmed by 7 bases and V by 4 bases; bases with no gene match: 10. As DNA, the CDR3 is TGTGCCAGCAGCCGTGGGACAGCCACAAGCCAGCCCCAGCATTTT. Protein product: CASSRGTATSQPQHF.

On this clonotype: A single base separates this from a much larger clone, so it may be a read error. V is TRBV24-1 and J is TRBJ2-1, with a possible D match to TRBD2 (6 bases). This CDR3 region has 14 residues. The germline CDR1 and CDR2 sequences are KGHDR and SFDVKD. V lost 7 bases, J lost 5 bases, and 14 bases lay in between. Here the CDR3 reads CATRRGSPNNEQFF. CDR3 in DNA: TGTGCCACCAGGCGGGGCTCTCCCAACAATGAGCAGTTCTTC.

In its sample, this clonotype was seen a few times. J is TRBJ2-5 and V is TRBV4-3, with D possibly called TRBD1 or TRBD2 (5 bases each). This CDR3 has 16 residues. From germline, CDR1 is LGHNA and CDR2 YSLEER. Deletions cut 0 bases from V and 5 bases from J, with 16 bases between. The CDR3 region has the DNA TGCGCCAGCAGCCAAGAGGGGACCCCCCTACGGGAGACCCAGTACTTC. The encoded protein is CASSQEGTPLRETQYF.

This clonotype was counted only a few times. Its ends do not fully match the called genes, so a read error is possible. The chain uses TRBV7-2 and TRBJ2-1; 13 bases are shared with TRBD2. Looked up from germline, CDR1 is SGHTA and CDR2 is FQGNSA. CDR3 size: 15 residues. The CDR3 protein is CASSWTSGGDNEQLF. CDR3 in DNA: TGTGCCAGCAGCTGGACTAGCGGGGGAGACAATGAGCAGTTATTC.

This clonotype was observed many times. This chain links TRBV12-3 or TRBV12-4 with TRBJ2-1; 7 bases match TRBD1. Trimming removed 3 bases from V and 6 bases from J; junction bases left unmatched: 2. This CDR3 spans 13 amino acids. CDR3: CASSFRGRNEQFF. CDR3 DNA sequence: TGTGCCAGCAGTTTTAGGGGGCGCAATGAGCAGTTCTTC.

Note on this clonotype: A much larger clone lies a single base off, so this may be a read error. J is TRBJ2-4 and V is TRBV12-3 or TRBV12-4, with a possible D match to TRBD2 (6 bases). V was shortened by 6 bases and J by 13 bases, with 25 bases between the two germline ends. There are 15 residues in the CDR3. CDR3 region: CASRDPGLGIDEQYF. CDR3 DNA sequence: TGTGCCAGCAGAGATCCGGGACTTGGGATTGATGAGCAGTACTTC.

For this clonotype: The junction does not match germline at one end; this may be a read error. The rearrangement uses TRBV7-9 and TRBJ1-5, with 8 bases that match TRBD1. CDR1 and CDR2 from the germline V gene are SEHNR and FQNEAQ (reference sequence). CDR3 length: 18 amino acids. Here the CDR3 reads CVSSPGQGQGYSNQPQHF. The CDR3 coding sequence is TGTGTCAGCAGCCCCGGACAGGGACAAGGATATAGCAATCAGCCCCAGCATTTT.

The chain is built from TRBV12-3 or TRBV12-4 and TRBJ2-1, with D hard to call. V was trimmed by 3 bases and J by 14 bases, leaving 11 bases between them. This CDR3 has 11 residues. As DNA, the CDR3 is TGTGCCAGCAGTTTTTCGGCTATAGAGTTCTTC. Its translation: CASSFSAIEFF.

V and J are TRBV12-3 or TRBV12-4 and TRBJ2-7, with D perhaps assigned TRBD1 or TRBD2 (5 bases each). The V end was cut by 3 bases, the J end by 2 bases, with 11 bases between. The CDR3 sequence is 14 residues long. This CDR3 reads CASSFRETAYEQYF. The DNA for the CDR3 is TGTGCCAGCAGTTTTAGGGAGACAGCCTACGAGCAGTACTTC.

The table lists this clonotype with a few counts. This chain connects TRBV12-3 or TRBV12-4 to TRBJ1-4; a possible D gene is TRBD1 (5 bases). There are 14 residues in the CDR3. Trimming cost V 4 bases and J 10 bases, with 16 bases left between them. The CDR3, as DNA: TGTGCCAGCAGTTCCACGGGGACGAAGGGAAAACTGTTTTTT. This sequence encodes CASSSTGTKGKLFF.

The V gene is TRBV18, the J gene TRBJ1-2; 8 nucleotides line up with TRBD1. There are 14 residues in the CDR3. CDR1 KGHSH and CDR2 LQKENI come from the germline V gene. J was trimmed by 7 bases and V by 5 bases; bases with no gene match: 9. The CDR3 loop is CASSNERTGSGYTF. The CDR3 DNA follows: TGTGCCAGCTCAAACGAACGGACAGGGAGTGGCTACACCTTC.

This clonotype appeared many times. The chain joins TRBV20-1 to TRBJ2-5; 11 bases match TRBD1. Losses at the gene ends were 8 bases for V and 4 bases for J; bases not matched to a gene: 6. The CDR3 contains 13 residues. The germline V gene has CDR1 DFQATT and CDR2 SNEGSKA (reference sequence). CDR3 loop: CSSRDRGLETQYF. In nucleotides, the CDR3 is TGCAGTTCGCGGGACAGGGGGTTAGAGACCCAGTACTTC.

With respect to this clonotype: Possible read error: a much larger clone is one base away. V and J are TRBV10-3 and TRBJ2-1; 10 bases fit TRBD1. The better agreement between TRBJ2-7 and the DNA end casts doubt on the J call. Germline V gene sequence: CDR1 ENHRY, CDR2 SYGVKD. The CDR3 is made up of 13 amino acids. The CDR3 sequence: CAITETGGNEQYF. The CDR3 DNA is TGTGCCATCACTGAGACAGGGGGCAATGAGCAGTACTTC.

This clonotype has a handful of counts. V usage is TRBV28 and J usage is TRBJ1-6, with D hard to call. Germline V lookup: CDR1 MDHEN, CDR2 SYDVKM. V lost 6 bases and J 10 bases, leaving 19 bases between the germline ends. This CDR3 comprises 15 residues. The CDR3 nucleotides read TGTGCCAGCAGCCCAATAATGGAGTTTGGGTCACCCCTCCACTTT. This codes for CASSPIMEFGSPLHF. The full variable domain, in which reference TRBV28 and TRBJ1-6 provide the parts outside the CDR3, is DVKVTQSSRYLVKRTGEKVFLECVQDMDHENMFWYRQDPGLGLRLIYFSYDVKMKEKGDIPEGYSVSREKKERFSLILESASTNQTSMYLCASSPIMEFGSPLHFGNGTRLTVT.

This clonotype has ten or more counts. The chain combines TRBV7-2 with TRBJ2-6, with TRBD2 matching over 7 bases. J lost 0 bases, V lost 0 bases, and 8 bases had no gene match. There are 19 residues in the CDR3. Germline CDR1 SGHTA, CDR2 FQGNSA. CDR3 sequence: CASSLAFSGTSSGANVLTF. The CDR3 nucleotides are TGTGCCAGCAGCTTAGCTTTCAGCGGGACCTCCTCTGGGGCCAACGTCCTGACTTTC.

The chain combines TRBV29-1 with TRBJ2-1; possible D gene TRBD2, 5 bases. The V end was cut by 0 bases, the J end by 7 bases, with 13 bases between. CDR3 length equals 14 residues. Germline-derived CDR1 and CDR2 are SQVTM and ANQGSEA. CDR3 protein: CSVEDPGWPNEQFF. In DNA form, the CDR3 reads TGCAGCGTTGAAGATCCGGGGTGGCCGAATGAGCAGTTCTTC.